These T cell receptor beta chains were read from a single sample in a study of tumor-infiltrating lymphocytes in glioblastoma multiforme. TCRdb redid the calling of the multiplex PCR reads with MiXCR, one entry per CDR3 protein. The sample lists under 15,000 distinct CDR3 sequences; 64% were seen once. Sequences were obtained from brain tumor tissue. All receptors come from a male donor with glioblastoma. The CDR3 runs from the conserved cysteine through the conserved F or W. D genes are given only for firm matches. For some rows the clone size is stated as once, few or many, or as a class when expanded; others skip it.

D gene	clone size	V gene	J gene	CDR3 DNA	CDR3 protein
TRBD2	.	TRBV11-2	TRBJ2-2	TGTGCTAGCAGCCACGGACTAGACACCGGGGAGCCGTTTTTT	CASSHGLDTGEPFF
TRBD1	.	TRBV29-1	TRBJ1-1	TGCAGCGGGATAAAGGGGGCTGGAGACACTGAAGCTTTCTTT	CSGIKGAGDTEAFF
TRBD1	.	TRBV7-9	TRBJ2-1	TGTGCCAGCAACTTTGGGACAGGAACGGGAGAGCAGTTCTTC	CASNFGTGTGEQFF
TRBD2	few	TRBV7-3	TRBJ2-7	TGTGCCAGCAGCCTTGGGACTAGCGGGAGGGACGAGCAGTACTTC	CASSLGTSGRDEQYF
.	few	TRBV20-1	TRBJ1-5	TGCAGTGCTAGAGATCTACAGTTCCACGGTAGCAATCAGCCCCAGCATTTT	CSARDLQFHGSNQPQHF
.	medium-sized	TRBV5-6	TRBJ1-5	TGTGCCAGCAGCTCGTTAGGGGGACTGAATCAGCCCCAGCATTTT	CASSSLGGLNQPQHF
.	.	TRBV29-1	TRBJ2-1	TGCAGCGTTACCACAAGGGAGAGCTCCTACAATGAGCAGTTCTTC	CSVTTRESSYNEQFF
.	.	TRBV10-3	TRBJ1-5	TGTGCCATCAGAGAACAGACGTCTCAGCCCGAGCATTTT	CAIREQTSQPEHF
.	once	TRBV10-3	TRBJ2-3	TGTGCCATCAGTGAGGGGGGCACGAACACAGGTACGCAGTATTTT	CAISEGGTNTGTQYF
.	once	TRBV10-2	TRBJ2-2	TGCGCCAGCAGTAACCAGCGGAGGGACACCGGGGAGCTGTTTTTT	CASSNQRRDTGELFF
.	medium-sized	TRBV6-2/TRBV6-3	TRBJ1-5	TGTGCCAGCAGTTATCTGGAGGGTCAGCCCCAGCATTTT	CASSYLEGQPQHF
TRBD2	once	TRBV13	TRBJ2-3	TGTGCCAGCAGCCCCCTTACGACTAGCGGGAGCACAGATACGCAGTATTTT	CASSPLTTSGSTDTQYF
.	.	TRBV6-5	TRBJ2-1	.	CASSFGTGSYNEQSF
TRBD2	.	TRBV10-3	TRBJ2-7	TGTGCCATCATGGCAGCTAGCGGAGCCTCCTACGAGCAGTACTTC	CAIMAASGASYEQYF
.	once	TRBV11-2	TRBJ2-2	TGTGACAGCACCCCCTCATTCGGCCAAGGGATAGCGGTGAACACCGGGGAGCTGTTTTTT	CDSTPSFGQGIAVNTGELFF
.	.	TRBV20-1	TRBJ2-3	TGTAGTGCTTACCCGGCTAACGGGGTAGCAGATACGCAGTATTTT	CSAYPANGVADTQYF
.	.	TRBV6-1	TRBJ2-2	TGTGCCAGCAGTGAAGGGAGTAGCAAAAACACCGGGGAGCTGTTCTTT	CASSEGSSKNTGELFF
.	medium-sized	TRBV6-5	TRBJ2-3	TGTGCCAGCAGTTCCCTAGTTAGCGGAAGCACAGATACGCAGTATTTT	CASSSLVSGSTDTQYF
TRBD2	once	TRBV6-1	TRBJ2-3	TGTGCCAGCAGTATTCTAGCGGGGAGCACAGATACGCAGTATTTT	CASSILAGSTDTQYF
.	.	TRBV4-2	TRBJ2-7	TGTGCCAGCAGCCATCTTACAAATTACGTGCAGTACTTC	CASSHLTNYVQYF
.	.	TRBV11-2	TRBJ1-1	TGTGCCAGCAGCTTAGCGGGCGGGTCTGCAAACACTGAAGCTTTCTTT	CASSLAGGSANTEAFF
.	medium-sized	TRBV12-3/TRBV12-4	TRBJ2-6	TGTGCCAGCAGTTTAAGGGCTATTGGGGCCAACGTCCTGACTTTC	CASSLRAIGANVLTF
.	.	TRBV11-2	TRBJ1-5	TGTGCCAGCAGCTTAACGACGGCTCAGCCCCAGCATTTT	CASSLTTAQPQHF
.	.	TRBV12-3/TRBV12-4	TRBJ2-5	TGTGCCAGCAGTGGCGTAGCAGGACAGACCCAGTACTTC	CASSGVAGQTQYF
.	many	TRBV9	TRBJ2-2	TGTGCCAGCAGCGCGGAGGGACTCCCGGGCGGGGAGCTGTTTTTT	CASSAEGLPGGELFF
.	.	TRBV11-2	TRBJ2-5	TGTGCCAGCAGCTTAGAGGCCCGGGATGGTGGGACCCAGTACTTC	CASSLEARDGGTQYF
TRBD2	.	TRBV11-1	TRBJ2-5	TGTGCCAGCAGCTCGAAAGCCCCACTAGCGGGAGGGCGAGAGACCCAGTACTTC	CASSSKAPLAGGRETQYF
TRBD2	few	TRBV9	TRBJ2-1	TGTGCCAGCAGCCTAGCGGGAGGCCCTAACAATGAGCAGTTCTTC	CASSLAGGPNNEQFF
.	many	TRBV5-1	TRBJ2-2	TGCGCCAGCAGCGCCACGAACACCGGGGAGCTGTTTTTT	CASSATNTGELFF
.	many	TRBV10-3	TRBJ2-1	TGTGCCATCAGTGGAGAGATCCCTAGCTCCTACAATGAGCAGTTCTTC	CAISGEIPSSYNEQFF
.	many	TRBV4-1	TRBJ2-1	TGCGCCAGCAGCATCCAGGGGGGGCGGGCGCCCTACAATGAGCAGTTCTTC	CASSIQGGRAPYNEQFF
.	.	TRBV4-1	TRBJ1-2	TGCGCCAGCAGCCAAGATCCCAGGGGAGCTAACTATGGCTACACCTTC	CASSQDPRGANYGYTF
.	.	TRBV23-1	TRBJ2-7	TGCGCCTCCCTTCGTGGGGTCCTCCTCCCCCCCTACGAGCAGTACTTC	CASLRGVLLPPYEQYF
.	.	TRBV20-1	TRBJ1-1	TGCAGTGTCAGAGATGGCAGAGGAACTGAAGCTTTCTTT	CSVRDGRGTEAFF
.	.	TRBV5-5	TRBJ2-6	TGTACTAGCAGCTGGATCTCTGGGGCCAACGTCCTGACTTTC	CTSSWISGANVLTF
.	.	TRBV11-2	TRBJ2-1	TGTGCCATTAGCTTAGTTGGGGGTCTCCTCTTTAACCAGCAGTTCTTC	CAISLVGGLLFNQQFF
.	many	TRBV28	TRBJ2-7	TGTGCCAGCAGTTTCAAACCATACGAGCAGTACTTC	CASSFKPYEQYF
TRBD1	.	TRBV5-4	TRBJ2-5	TGTGCCAGCAGCATACAGGGGGCTGAGACCCAGTACTTC	CASSIQGAETQYF
TRBD2	.	TRBV29-1	TRBJ2-7	TGCAGCGTTGAAGATCGTAATAAATCTAGGCTAGCGGGAAGGTACGAGCAGTACTTC	CSVEDRNKSRLAGRYEQYF
.	.	TRBV24-1	TRBJ2-1	TGCGCCACCAGTGATTTGCGCGAGAGAGGTCCCAATGAGCAGTTCTTC	CATSDLRERGPNEQFF
.	.	TRBV6-6	TRBJ2-5	TGTGCCAACAATTACTTAGGCGGGACACCAAAAGAGACCCAGTACTTC	CANNYLGGTPKETQYF
TRBD1	.	TRBV29-1	TRBJ2-7	TGCATCGTTGTGGGAGACAGGGGCTTCTACGAGCAGTACTTC	CIVVGDRGFYEQYF
.	.	TRBV29-1	TRBJ2-2	TGCAGCGCTAAGACAGGTTTTGGACACACCGGGGAGCTGTTTTTT	CSAKTGFGHTGELFF
TRBD2	.	TRBV29-1	TRBJ2-7	TGCAGCGTTGAAAGATCGGCGGGAGGATCGTTTGAGCAGTACTTC	CSVERSAGGSFEQYF
.	.	TRBV12-5	TRBJ2-2	TGTGCTAGTGGCCCAGAGGGGGCCGGGGAGCTGTTTTTT	CASGPEGAGELFF
TRBD2	medium-sized	TRBV12-3/TRBV12-4	TRBJ2-1	TGTGCCAGCAGCCAGACTAGCGGGTCCTACAATGAGCAGTTCTTC	CASSQTSGSYNEQFF
TRBD1	few	TRBV7-8	TRBJ2-3	TGTGCTAGCAGCTTAGAGACAGGGGGATGGGATATGCAGTATTTT	CASSLETGGWDMQYF
.	many	TRBV28	TRBJ2-1	TGTGCCAGCACGACCAAAAGCTCCTACAATGAGCAGTTCTTC	CASTTKSSYNEQFF
.	.	TRBV10-1	TRBJ2-2	TGCGCCAGCAGTGAGTTTCAGTCCGGGGAGCTGTTTTTT	CASSEFQSGELFF
TRBD2	.	TRBV6-1	TRBJ2-1	TGTGCCTCCCGGACTAGCGGTTACAATGAGCAGTTCTTC	CASRTSGYNEQFF
.	.	TRBV29-1	TRBJ1-2	TGCAGCGCCACTCCAGGGAGCCAAAACTATGGCTACACCTTC	CSATPGSQNYGYTF
.	.	TRBV20-1	TRBJ1-2	TGCAGTGCGATACCCGGAGGGCAGGTATATGGCTACACCTTC	CSAIPGGQVYGYTF
TRBD2	.	TRBV6-5	TRBJ2-7	TGTGACAGCAGTGCCCCGGGACTAGCGGGATTCTATGGGGAGTACTTC	CDSSAPGLAGFYGEYF
TRBD2	.	TRBV11-2	TRBJ2-2	TGTGCCAGCCGGAGGGCTAGCGGGGGTAACACCGGGGAGCTGTTTTTT	CASRRASGGNTGELFF
.	few	TRBV10-2	TRBJ2-3	TGCGCAGGCAATGAGGCAGGGGCCGGGGCAGATACGCAGTATTTT	CAGNEAGAGADTQYF